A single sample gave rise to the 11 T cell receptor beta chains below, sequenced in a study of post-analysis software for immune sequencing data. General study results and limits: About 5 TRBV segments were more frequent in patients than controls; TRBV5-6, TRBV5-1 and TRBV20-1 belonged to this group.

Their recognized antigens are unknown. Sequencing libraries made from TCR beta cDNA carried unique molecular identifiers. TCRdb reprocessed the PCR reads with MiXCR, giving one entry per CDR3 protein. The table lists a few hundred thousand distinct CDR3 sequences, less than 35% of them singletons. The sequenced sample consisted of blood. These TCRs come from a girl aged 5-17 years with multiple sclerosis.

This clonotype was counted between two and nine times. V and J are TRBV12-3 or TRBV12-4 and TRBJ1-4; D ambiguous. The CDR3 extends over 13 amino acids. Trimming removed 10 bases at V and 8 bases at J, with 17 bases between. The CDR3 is CATGFSLEEKLFF. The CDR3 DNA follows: TGTGCCACGGGGTTTAGCCTCGAGGAAAAACTGTTTTTT.

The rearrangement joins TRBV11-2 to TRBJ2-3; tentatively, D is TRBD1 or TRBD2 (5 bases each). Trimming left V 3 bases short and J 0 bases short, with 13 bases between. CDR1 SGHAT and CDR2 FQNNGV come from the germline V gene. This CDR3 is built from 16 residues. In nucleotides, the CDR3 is TGTGCCAGCAGCTTTCTACAGGCTAGCAGCACAGATACGCAGTATTTT. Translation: CASSFLQASSTDTQYF.

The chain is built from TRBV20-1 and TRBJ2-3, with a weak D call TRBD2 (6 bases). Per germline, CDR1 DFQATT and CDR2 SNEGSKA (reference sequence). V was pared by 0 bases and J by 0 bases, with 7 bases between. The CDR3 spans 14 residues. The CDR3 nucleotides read TGCAGTGCTAGAGAGGGACTCAGCACAGATACGCAGTATTTT. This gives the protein CSAREGLSTDTQYF.

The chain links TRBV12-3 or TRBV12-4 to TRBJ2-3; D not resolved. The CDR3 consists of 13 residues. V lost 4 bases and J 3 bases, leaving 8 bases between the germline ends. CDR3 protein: CASSSQMTDTQYF. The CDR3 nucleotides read TGTGCCAGCAGTTCTCAGATGACAGATACGCAGTATTTT.

The CDR3 here is CASSGEESTDTQYF. The CDR3 DNA sequence: TGTGCCAGCAGCGGGGAAGAGAGCACAGATACGCAGTATTTT. This rearrangement joins TRBV12-3 or TRBV12-4 to TRBJ2-3; D possibly corresponds to TRBD2 (5 bases). V was trimmed by 6 bases and J by 0 bases, leaving 10 bases between them. The CDR3 is 14 residues long.

The CDR3 DNA is TGCGCCAGCAGCCAAGAAAATACCCTGGGGGAGACCCAGTACTTC. Its translation: CASSQENTLGETQYF. This chain joins TRBV4-1 and TRBJ2-4; D ambiguous. The closer fit of TRBJ2-5 to the DNA end suggests the J call may be wrong. The CDR3 contains 15 residues. CDR1 MGHRA and CDR2 YSYEKL come from the germline V gene.

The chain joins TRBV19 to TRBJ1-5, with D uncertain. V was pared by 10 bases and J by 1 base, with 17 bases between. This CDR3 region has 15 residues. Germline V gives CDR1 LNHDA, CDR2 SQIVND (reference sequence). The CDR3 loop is CATKVLDASNQPQHF. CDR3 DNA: TGTGCCACCAAGGTACTGGACGCAAGCAATCAGCCCCAGCATTTT.

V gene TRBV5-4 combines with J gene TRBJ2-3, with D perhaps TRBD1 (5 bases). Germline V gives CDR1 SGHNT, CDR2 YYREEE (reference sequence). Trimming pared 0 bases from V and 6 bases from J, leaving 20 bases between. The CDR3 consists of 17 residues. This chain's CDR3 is CASSLGGVAGQLDTQYF. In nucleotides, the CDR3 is TGTGCCAGCAGCTTGGGTGGGGTTGCAGGGCAGTTGGATACGCAGTATTTT.

The CDR3 spells CASSVGLAEETQYF. Written as DNA, the CDR3 is TGTGCCAGCAGCGTAGGGCTAGCGGAAGAGACCCAGTACTTC. This chain joins TRBV9 and TRBJ2-5; TRBD2 aligns across 7 bases. CDR3 length equals 14 residues. Germline-derived CDR1 and CDR2 are SGDLS and YYNGEE. V was clipped by 0 bases and J by 3 bases; unmatched bases: 2.

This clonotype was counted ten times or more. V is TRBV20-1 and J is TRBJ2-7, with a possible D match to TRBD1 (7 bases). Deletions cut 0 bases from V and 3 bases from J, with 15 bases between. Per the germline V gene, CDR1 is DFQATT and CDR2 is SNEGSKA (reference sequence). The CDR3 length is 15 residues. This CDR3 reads CSARDLEGAIYEQYF. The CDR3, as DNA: TGCAGTGCTAGAGATCTGGAGGGGGCTATCTACGAGCAGTACTTC.

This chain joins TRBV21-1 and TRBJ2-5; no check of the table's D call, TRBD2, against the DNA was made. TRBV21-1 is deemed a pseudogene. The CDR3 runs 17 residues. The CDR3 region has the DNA TGTGCCAGCAGCAAACCGACTAGCGGGGGGCTACAAGAGACCCAGTACTTC. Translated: CASSKPTSGGLQETQYF.